A single sample gave rise to the 20 T cell receptor beta chains below, sequenced in a study of T cell responses to AZD1222 COVID-19 vaccine. Assay used: immunoSEQ multiplex PCR; TCRdb lists only in-frame clones, some missing. Among around 150,000 clones listed, around 93% were seen once. The sequencing here drew on peripheral blood, taken 28 days after the second AZD1222 dose. These receptors originate from an adult who received the AZD1222 COVID-19 vaccine.

This clone was recorded once. J is TRBJ2-3 and V is TRBV18; D is unresolved. Trimming shortened V by 3 bases and J by 6 bases, and 19 bases separated the two germline ends. CDR1 and CDR2 (germline): KGHSH, LQKENI. CDR3 length: 16 amino acids. The DNA of the CDR3 is TGTGCCAGCTCACCCCAGTCGGCCATCCCTGGGGATACGCAGTATTTT. Translated, it gives CASSPQSAIPGDTQYF.

The chain couples TRBV24-1 to TRBJ1-2, with TRBD1 matching 9 bases. Germline assignment: CDR1 KGHDR and CDR2 SFDVKD. The CDR3 spans 15 residues. Germline trimming cut 4 bases from V and 7 bases from J; bases unmatched to any gene: 9. In DNA form, the CDR3 reads TGTGCCACCAGTGACGCCCGGGACAGGGTTGGTGGCTACACCTTC. It codes for CATSDARDRVGGYTF.

The CDR3 loop is CAISESGKGNTEAFF. CDR3 bases: TGTGCCATCAGTGAGTCAGGAAAGGGGAACACTGAAGCTTTCTTT. V is TRBV10-3 and J is TRBJ1-1; D gene uncertain. The CDR3 runs 15 residues. Germline CDR1 and CDR2: ENHRY and SYGVKD. The V end was cut by 0 bases, the J end by 1 base, with 9 bases between.

The V and J genes are TRBV4-2 and TRBJ2-7, with TRBD2 identical over 10 bases. Germline V gives CDR1 LGHNA, CDR2 YNFKEQ. The CDR3 runs to 14 residues. V shed 4 bases, J shed 6 bases, and the junction held 6 bases outside the gene matches. The CDR3 nucleotides are TGTGCCAGCAGCCCTAAAAGACTAGCGGGCGAGCAGTACTTC. Translating it yields CASSPKRLAGEQYF.

This clone has a handful of counts. The V gene is TRBV9, the J gene TRBJ2-3; 10 bases map to TRBD2. Per the germline V gene, CDR1 is SGDLS and CDR2 is YYNGEE. V was clipped by 4 bases and J by 3 bases; unmatched bases: 8. This CDR3 contains 16 residues. CDR3 protein: CASSISGGAGTDTQYF. CDR3 coding DNA: TGTGCCAGCAGCATAAGCGGGGGGGCCGGTACAGATACGCAGTATTTT.

The genes are TRBV2 and TRBJ2-1; tentatively, D is TRBD1 or TRBD2 (6 bases each). There are 15 residues in the CDR3. Looked up from germline, CDR1 is SNHLY and CDR2 is FYNNEI. V shed 3 bases and J shed 7 bases, with 16 bases lying between them. The CDR3 DNA reads as TGTGCCAGCAGTGATGGGGGGCGATCGGTAAATGAGCAGTTCTTC. This gives the protein CASSDGGRSVNEQFF.

The rearrangement uses TRBV6-5 and TRBJ2-2; 9 bases are a match to TRBD1. J lost 6 bases, V lost 6 bases, and 8 bases had no gene match. The CDR3 is made up of 15 amino acids. Germline loops: CDR1 MNHEY, CDR2 SVGAGI. CDR3 amino acids: CASRRGTGSAGELFF. CDR3 nucleotides: TGTGCCAGCAGAAGAGGGACAGGGAGTGCCGGGGAGCTGTTTTTT.

The chain carries TRBV23-1 and TRBJ2-7; TRBD2 is a possible D gene (6 bases). TRBV23-1 is sorted into the ORF group, with uncertain function. The ends were cut back, 8 bases at V and 0 bases at J, with 17 bases in the middle. The length of the CDR3 is 15 residues. This CDR3 is CASFRGGQSSYEQYF. For the CDR3, the DNA is TGCGCCAGCTTCCGAGGAGGGCAGAGCTCCTACGAGCAGTACTTC.

This rearrangement joins TRBV5-8 to TRBJ1-5; D unresolved. This CDR3 is built from 16 residues. CDR1 SGHTS and CDR2 YDEGEE come from the germline V gene. V gave up 0 bases and J gave up 2 bases, with 12 bases separating them. The CDR3 DNA reads TGTGCCAGCAGCTTGGGATCTGGGTATGGCAATCAGCCCCAGCATTTT. Protein: CASSLGSGYGNQPQHF.

The chain recombines TRBV7-3 with TRBJ2-6; D remains unclear. The CDR3 sequence is 16 residues long. The germline CDR1 and CDR2 sequences are SGHTA and FQGTGA. Trimming removed 3 bases from V and 0 bases from J, with 9 bases in between. CDR3 sequence reads: CASSFGPNSGANVLTF. CDR3 coding DNA: TGTGCCAGCAGCTTCGGCCCAAACTCTGGGGCCAACGTCCTGACTTTC. The full variable domain, rest sourced from reference TRBV7-3 and TRBJ2-6, is GAGVSQTPSNKVTEKGKYVELRCDPISGHTALYWYRQSLGQGPEFLIYFQGTGAADDSGLPNDRFFAVRPEGSVSTLKIQRTERGDSAVYLCASSFGPNSGANVLTFGAGSRLTVL.

The J gene is TRBJ2-5, the V gene TRBV5-1; 13 nucleotides agree with TRBD2. CDR3 size: 16 residues. CDR1 SGHRS and CDR2 YFSETQ come from the germline V gene. V trimming: 1 base; J trimming: 2 bases; junction bases outside the gene matches: 2. Here the CDR3 DNA reads TGCGCCAGCAGCTTGCCGGGACTAGCGGGGCAAGAGACCCAGTACTTC. It encodes CASSLPGLAGQETQYF.

The chain recombines TRBV28 with TRBJ1-5; D is uncertain. Germline V gene sequence: CDR1 MDHEN, CDR2 SYDVKM. The V end was cut by 5 bases, the J end by 1 base, with 9 bases between. The CDR3 extends over 14 amino acids. The CDR3 bases are TGTGCCAGCAGTATCCGGGGAAGCAATCAGCCCCAGCATTTT. This codes for CASSIRGSNQPQHF.

The chain uses TRBV19 and TRBJ2-3; 11 nucleotides line up with TRBD2. The CDR3 contains 16 residues. CDR1 is LNHDA, CDR2 SQIVND, per germline (reference sequence). Trimming cost V 3 bases and J 2 bases; bases outside gene matches: 4. The CDR3 sequence is CASSMTLAGDTDTQYF. The CDR3 bases are TGTGCCAGTAGTATGACACTAGCGGGGGACACAGATACGCAGTATTTT.

This clone showed up just once. This sequence joins TRBV11-2 and TRBJ2-5, with 10 bases lining up with TRBD1. V lost 4 bases to trimming and J lost 4 bases; unmatched junction nucleotides: 6. The CDR3 runs to 15 residues. CDR1 is SGHAT and CDR2 is FQNNGV in the germline V gene. The CDR3 region has the DNA TGTGCCAGCAGCTCCGGGACAGGGGATGGAGAGACCCAGTACTTC. Protein product: CASSSGTGDGETQYF.

The CDR3 coding sequence is TGTGCCAGCAGGCCAATTCCGGAGGGTTATGGTGGAAACACCATATATTTT. Encoded protein: CASRPIPEGYGGNTIYF. V and J are TRBV6-4 and TRBJ1-3; no firm D call. Germline loops: CDR1 MRHNA, CDR2 SNTAGT. The CDR3 spans 17 residues. V was trimmed by 6 bases and J by 3 bases, leaving 21 bases between them.

This clone was seen a single time. The rearrangement uses TRBV3-1 (or the pseudogene TRBV3-2) and TRBJ1-1, with a tentative D call TRBD1 (5 bases). CDR3 size: 13 residues. CDR1 LGHDT and CDR2 YNNKEL come from the germline V gene (reference sequence). Trimming shortened V by 3 bases and J by 6 bases, and 11 bases separated the two germline ends. The CDR3 coding sequence is TGTGCCAGCAGCCACCTCGGGGCACCTGAAGCTTTCTTT. Amino acids: CASSHLGAPEAFF.

V and J are TRBV29-1 and TRBJ1-4, with TRBD1 matching 7 bases. CDR3 length: 13 amino acids. The ends lost 6 bases at V and 4 bases at J; junction bases unmatched: 5. CDR1 and CDR2 (germline): SQVTM, ANQGSEA. CDR3 sequence: CSVRTGLNEKLFF. In DNA, the CDR3 is TGCAGCGTCCGGACAGGCCTTAATGAAAAACTGTTTTTT.

The V gene is TRBV28, the J gene TRBJ1-4; 10 bases fit TRBD1. Trimming took 6 bases from V and 10 from J; bases not matched to a gene: 14. This CDR3 spans 16 amino acids. The germline V gene has CDR1 MDHEN and CDR2 SYDVKM. The CDR3 here is CASSPGQGLGVRKLFF. As DNA, the CDR3 is TGTGCCAGCAGCCCGGGACAGGGGTTAGGCGTTAGAAAACTGTTTTTT.

V and J are TRBV7-2 and TRBJ2-3; maybe TRBD2 (7 bases). Germline V CDR1 and CDR2: SGHTA, FQGNSA. V lost 4 bases and J lost 4, with 15 bases in between. This CDR3 spans 15 amino acids. CDR3 sequence reads: CASSWGGLAADTQYF. The CDR3 bases are TGTGCCAGCAGCTGGGGGGGGCTGGCGGCAGATACGCAGTATTTT.

The gene calls are TRBV29-1 and TRBJ1-5, with a possible D match to TRBD1 (6 bases). Trimming pared 6 bases from V and 1 base from J, leaving 16 bases between. The CDR3 is made up of 15 amino acids. Per the germline V gene, CDR1 is SQVTM and CDR2 is ANQGSEA. Here the CDR3 DNA reads TGCAGCGTGTGGGGGGGCGCGGGGAGCAATCAGCCCCAGCATTTT. Translated: CSVWGGAGSNQPQHF.